The 7 T cell receptor beta chains given below trace back to one sample, sequenced in a study of T cell clonotyping in hematopoietic cell transplantation. Time point indicated: recipient sample about 28 days before transplant, after cytoreduction. The data were produced by immunoSEQ multiplex PCR, yet TCRdb's version contains in-frame clones alone and is incomplete. Among some 35,000 clones, roughly 94% were seen once, and the ten largest hold around 1.5%. The sequenced sample was peripheral blood mononuclear cells, obtained before stem cell transplant. All receptors derive from a man aged 35 to 55 with chronic myeloid leukemia. Some clones in this sample may be carry-over from other donors' samples.

The genes are TRBV19 and TRBJ2-3, with D perhaps matching TRBD1 (6 bases). Germline CDR1 LNHDA, CDR2 SQIVND (reference sequence). This CDR3 comprises 13 residues. Trimming removed 5 bases from V and 9 bases from J, with 15 bases in between. CDR3 protein: CASSPQQGQTQYF. In nucleotides, the CDR3 is TGTGCCAGTAGTCCCCAGCAGGGGCAGACGCAGTATTTT.

This chain joins TRBV27 and TRBJ2-5, with D perhaps TRBD1 or TRBD2 (7 bases each). The ends were cut back, 1 base at V and 5 bases at J, with 14 bases in the middle. The CDR3 contains 15 residues. Germline V gives CDR1 MNHEY, CDR2 SMNVEV (reference sequence). This CDR3 is CASSLFGQGGETQYF. Here the CDR3 DNA reads TGTGCCAGCAGTTTATTCGGGCAGGGGGGGGAGACCCAGTACTTC.

V and J are TRBV2 and TRBJ2-5, with D unresolved. Germline V gene sequence: CDR1 SNHLY, CDR2 FYNNEI. The V gene lost 6 bases and the J gene lost 1 base, with 6 bases spanning the gap. The CDR3 consists of 12 residues. DNA for the CDR3: TGTGCCAGCAGGGAAATCCAAGAGACCCAGTACTTC. Amino acid sequence: CASREIQETQYF.

J is TRBJ1-6 and V is TRBV30; no clear D. The CDR3 runs 13 residues. From germline, CDR1 is GTSNPN and CDR2 SVGIG (reference sequence). V lost 0 bases to trimming and J lost 6 bases, with 6 bases between them. CDR3 nucleotide sequence: TGTGCCTGGAGTGTACAATCTAATTCACCCCTCCACTTT. Translation: CAWSVQSNSPLHF.

The chain combines TRBV2 with TRBJ2-2, with D perhaps given as TRBD1 or TRBD2 (5 bases each). Trimming took 9 bases from V and 3 from J, leaving 11 bases between them. CDR1 and CDR2 from the germline V gene are SNHLY and FYNNEI. CDR3 size: 13 residues. The CDR3: CARGTGHTGELFF. Here the CDR3 DNA reads TGTGCCAGGGGGACGGGCCACACCGGGGAGCTGTTTTTT.

This rearrangement joins TRBV5-4 to TRBJ1-1, with 8 bases fitting TRBD1. CDR3 size: 18 residues. The trim removed 5 bases at V and 4 bases at J, leaving 19 bases unmatched. Per the germline V gene, CDR1 is SGHNT and CDR2 is YYREEE (reference sequence). In DNA, the CDR3 is TGTGCCAGCAGTTCTAACGGACAGGGAAGATTTTTAGGCACTGAAGCTTTCTTT. Amino acid sequence: CASSSNGQGRFLGTEAFF.

About this clone: Other DNA sequences in this sample translate to the same CDR3. The CDR3 DNA sequence: TGTGCCTGGAGTGGTTCCTACGAGCAGTACTTC. Its protein product is CAWSGSYEQYF. The chain combines TRBV30 with TRBJ2-7; D ambiguous. CDR3 length equals 11 residues. Between the trimmed V and J ends, which lost 1 base and 1 base, there was a span of 2 bases. CDR1 and CDR2 from the germline V gene are GTSNPN and SVGIG (reference sequence).